This T cell receptor beta chain derives from a study of T cell responses to AZD1222 COVID-19 vaccine. Study-wide points: An increase in Spike-specific TCR breadth and depth was observed after two AZD1222 doses.

Notes on this clone: Its antigen is still unknown.

CDR3 length equals 14 residues. Germline V gene lookup returns CDR1 MNHEY and CDR2 SVGAGI. V gave up 6 bases and J gave up 0 bases, with 12 bases separating them. The method was immunoSEQ multiplex PCR; TCRdb's version includes in-frame clones alone and lacks a portion of them. The sample lists about 150,000 clones, more than 80% occurring once. V is TRBV6-5 and J is TRBJ2-7, with D perhaps TRBD1 or TRBD2 (5 bases each). This TCR was recovered from an adult who received the AZD1222 COVID-19 vaccine. The material sequenced was peripheral blood, taken 28 days after the second AZD1222 dose. The CDR3 nucleotides read TGTGCCAGCAGGGGGGTCGGGTTCTCCTACGAGCAGTACTTC. It codes for CASRGVGFSYEQYF.